A selection of T cell receptor beta chains follows, all from one sample in a study of T cells in Graves' hyperthyroidism and ophthalmopathy. MiXCR, run by TCRdb on the multiplex PCR reads, gives a single entry per CDR3 protein. The top ten hold about 7% of the sample, which has a few hundred thousand distinct CDR3 sequences, roughly 14% seen once. The material sequenced was blood. These receptors were obtained from a woman in her 30s with Graves' hyperthyroidism. Both conserved end residues are part of each CDR3. D genes are given only for firm matches. Only part of the rows carry a size: once, few, many, or a class if the clone is expanded.

j_call	clone_size	v_call	d_call	cdr3_nt	cdr3_aa
TRBJ2-5	many	TRBV7-8	.	TGTGCCAGCAGCTTTGAACTCACACAAGAGACCCAGTACTTC	CASSFELTQETQYF
TRBJ1-2	many	TRBV2	TRBD1	TGTGCCAGCAGCGAGGACAGGGCTTTCTATGGCTACACCTTC	CASSEDRAFYGYTF
TRBJ1-1	many	TRBV20-1	.	TGCAGTGCTAGAGTCCTTGGGAGAAGCGGGACTGAAGCTTTCTTT	CSARVLGRSGTEAFF
TRBJ2-1	.	TRBV29-1	.	TGCAGCGTTGGAGTACAGGACTACTCCTACAATGAGCAGTTCTTC	CSVGVQDYSYNEQFF
TRBJ2-7	.	TRBV14	.	TGTGCCAGCAGCCAAGGACTAGTTTATTACGAGCAGTACTTC	CASSQGLVYYEQYF
TRBJ2-3	.	TRBV11-3	.	TGTGCCAGCAGCTTATCTTGGGCACGTACAGATACGCAGTGTTTT	CASSLSWARTDTQCF
TRBJ1-1	.	TRBV7-2	.	TGTGCCAGCAGCCAGCAGAGAAACGCTGAAGCTTTCTTT	CASSQQRNAEAFF
TRBJ2-7	.	TRBV28	TRBD2	TGTGCCAGCAGTTCTGGAGGGCCAAGCACTAGCGGGAACCCCTACGAGCAGTACTTC	CASSSGGPSTSGNPYEQYF
TRBJ2-4	many	TRBV7-8	.	TGTGCCAGCAGCCAACCCCCGACGGCCTCCCCGTGGGCCAAAAACATTCAGTACTTC	CASSQPPTASPWAKNIQYF
TRBJ1-2	many	TRBV11-2	.	TGTGCCAGCAGCCCAGCTCTCAACTATGGCTACACCTTC	CASSPALNYGYTF
TRBJ2-1	.	TRBV10-3	.	TGTGCCATCCAGGGGGCTAGCGGCACTTCCCACTCCTACAATGAGCAGTTCTTC	CAIQGASGTSHSYNEQFF
TRBJ1-6	few	TRBV12-3/TRBV12-4	.	TGTGCCAGCAGTTTAGTAATGCGGCTGGGGGCCTATACGGATTCACCCCTCCACTTT	CASSLVMRLGAYTDSPLHF
TRBJ2-1	few	TRBV27	.	TGTGCCAGCAGTTTGGAGGACCCCCGCTACAATGAGCAGTTCTTC	CASSLEDPRYNEQFF
TRBJ1-1	.	TRBV7-9	.	TGTGCCAGCAGCTTGTTAACGGGCACTGAAGCTTTCTTT	CASSLLTGTEAFF
TRBJ1-2	.	TRBV20-1	.	TGCAGTGCTAGAGATGGGAGGGCGTTCGCTAACTATGGCTACACCTTC	CSARDGRAFANYGYTF
TRBJ1-2	few	TRBV18	.	TGTGCCAGCTCACCAAGGATTACAGACGCTAACTATGGCTACACCTTC	CASSPRITDANYGYTF
TRBJ2-1	.	TRBV7-9	.	TGTGCCAGCAGCCGAGGGACTCCCCCCTACAATGAGCAGTTCTTC	CASSRGTPPYNEQFF
TRBJ2-2	many	TRBV6-1	TRBD2	TGTGCCAGCAGTTGGACTAGCGGGAGCGTCGCCGGGGAGCTGTTTTTT	CASSWTSGSVAGELFF
TRBJ1-2	few	TRBV4-1	.	TGCGCCAGCAGCCAAGTAGGTGCGGGGGTTGACTACACCTTC	CASSQVGAGVDYTF
TRBJ2-7	.	TRBV4-2	TRBD2	TGTGCCAGCAGCCAAGTGGTAGCGGGGGCAGGCGAGCAGTACTTC	CASSQVVAGAGEQYF
TRBJ2-7	.	TRBV7-2	TRBD2	TGTGCCAGCAGCCCTAACGGGAGGGGCGACGAGCAGTACTTC	CASSPNGRGDEQYF
TRBJ2-7	many	TRBV6-2/TRBV6-3	TRBD1	TGTGCCAGCAGCCGGACAGGGTTCTACGAGCAGTACTTC	CASSRTGFYEQYF
TRBJ2-4	many	TRBV7-2	.	TGTGCCAGCAGCCTCCCCGCCTTAGACATTCAGTACTTC	CASSLPALDIQYF
TRBJ2-6	.	TRBV7-9	.	TGTGCCAGCAGGTTGGTGCTTCCTGGGGCCAACGTCCTGACTTTC	CASRLVLPGANVLTF
TRBJ2-7	.	TRBV7-9	.	TGTGCCAGCAGCTTGGGGCAGGGGAGGCACGAGCAGTACTTC	CASSLGQGRHEQYF
TRBJ1-2	few	TRBV6-1	.	TGTGCCAGCAGTGTCAGGGAGAACTATGGCTACACCTTC	CASSVRENYGYTF
TRBJ2-6	many	TRBV12-3/TRBV12-4	TRBD1	TGTGCCAGCACCCCGGGGACAGGCATCGCTGGGGCCAACGTCCTGACTTTC	CASTPGTGIAGANVLTF